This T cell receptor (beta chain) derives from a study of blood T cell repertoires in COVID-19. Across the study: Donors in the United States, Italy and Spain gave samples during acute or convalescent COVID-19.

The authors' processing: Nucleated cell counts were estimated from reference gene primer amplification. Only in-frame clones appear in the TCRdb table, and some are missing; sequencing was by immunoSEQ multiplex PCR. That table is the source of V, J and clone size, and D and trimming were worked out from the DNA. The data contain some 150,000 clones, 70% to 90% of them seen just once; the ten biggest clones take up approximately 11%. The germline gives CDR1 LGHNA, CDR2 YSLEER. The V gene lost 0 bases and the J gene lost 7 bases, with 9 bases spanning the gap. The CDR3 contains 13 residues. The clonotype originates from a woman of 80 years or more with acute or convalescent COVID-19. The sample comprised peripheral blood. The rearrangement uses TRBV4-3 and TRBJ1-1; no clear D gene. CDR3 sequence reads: CASSQDTAGEAFF. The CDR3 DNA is TGCGCCAGCAGCCAAGACACAGCAGGTGAAGCTTTCTTT.